The present T cell receptor (beta chain) was sequenced within a study of identical twins (TCRdb year 2016). At the level of the whole study: To test whether fetal clonotypes persist, this study deep-sequenced TCR alpha and beta repertoires from monozygotic twins, from unrelated adults of various ages, and from cord blood. To rule out contamination, the twin experiments were replicated at different times with different library preparation protocols. Overall study outcomes, separate from this receptor: Compared with coincidental sharing between unrelated individuals, out-of-frame TCR alpha sequences shared between twins had an excess of sequences with low generation probability. Out-of-frame TCR alpha sharing in monozygotic twins was systematically underestimated by recombination models, whereas sharing between unrelated individuals was in agreement with the recombination models. Abundant cord blood beta clonotypes had fewer insertions, young adult naive repertoires showed a similar but weaker trend, and memory repertoires showed no such trend. Because the same donors could not be followed over many years, the conclusions depended on cross-sectional statistical analysis. Zero-insertion analyses could be partly confounded by invariant T cells such as MAIT and iNKT, though diverse VJ usage argued against such confounding for most clonotypes. In beta out-of-frame sequences, excess twin sharing was weaker, because having fewer shared sequences lowered the signal-to-noise ratio.

Ten or more counts support this clonotype. The antigen this receptor binds is unknown. Nothing much larger sits one base from this clone, and base qualities are not available. Libraries were prepared through 5' RACE. Sequencing relied on an Illumina HiSeq 2000. A universal primer binding site was introduced by template switching, and a unique molecular identifier was present in the final cDNA, enabling accurate counting of TCR cDNA molecules. Specific primers in the conserved constant-segment region were used to synthesize first-strand cDNA for TCR alpha and beta chains. To control for contamination, every cDNA library was double barcoded, receiving both a SMART-Mk sample barcode and Illumina barcodes. TruSeq adapter sequences along with Illumina sample barcodes were introduced in two successive PCR steps. TCR alpha and beta cDNA libraries were sequenced on the Illumina HiSeq platform with custom primers. Per the source publication's procedure: MiGEC was used to process raw reads and extract unique molecular identifiers, and MiXCR was used to find CDR3 positions. Recombination models were inferred per individual with the repgenHMM and IGoR tools using an EM algorithm. Shared clonotype analysis was performed with the tcR package in R, normalizing sharing by the product of cloneset sizes. Out-of-frame nonproductive sequences were analyzed to study raw recombination free of thymic and clonal selection effects. TCRdb reran the public reads through fastp at Q25 and MiXCR, keeping productive beta chains. A single entry per CDR3 protein holds the most common genes and DNA from its merged rows. These V and J calls rely on TCRdb rather than the paper's analysis. The table for this sample lists 310,000 or so distinct CDR3 sequences; roughly 9.8% of them were counted only once. Of the sample, roughly 7% is held by the ten largest clones.

The junction shows trimming of 8 bases on V and 1 base on J, and the gene matches do not reach 7 bases of it. The germline V gene specifies MRHNA as CDR1 and SNTAGT as CDR2. The CDR3, cysteine through phenylalanine, is 16 amino acids long. Just the 48-base CDR3 DNA is kept, in frame starting at base 1. Only healthy Caucasian donors were included. Three pairs of female monozygotic twins, all aged roughly 18 to 29 years, were included in the twin cohort. Positive isolation kits from Invitrogen were used to isolate CD4+ and CD8+ T cell populations. These records were also assigned to another study, of yellow fever vaccine responses in identical twins. The second study, in turn, reports: The T cell response to vaccination in identical twins was reported by the authors to appear partly convergent and partly personalized. In identical twins, the study followed T cell clones that responded to the vaccine with precision.

The sample taken for sequencing was CD8+ T cells sorted from blood. This receptor was obtained from a woman aged 18 to 35 in good health. The chain joins TRBV6-4 to TRBJ2-3; 12 bases in between match TRBD1. The DNA sequence is TGTGCCAGCGGACCCGGGACAGGGGGCGGCACAGATACGCAGTATTTT. Its translation reads: CASGPGTGGGTDTQYF.